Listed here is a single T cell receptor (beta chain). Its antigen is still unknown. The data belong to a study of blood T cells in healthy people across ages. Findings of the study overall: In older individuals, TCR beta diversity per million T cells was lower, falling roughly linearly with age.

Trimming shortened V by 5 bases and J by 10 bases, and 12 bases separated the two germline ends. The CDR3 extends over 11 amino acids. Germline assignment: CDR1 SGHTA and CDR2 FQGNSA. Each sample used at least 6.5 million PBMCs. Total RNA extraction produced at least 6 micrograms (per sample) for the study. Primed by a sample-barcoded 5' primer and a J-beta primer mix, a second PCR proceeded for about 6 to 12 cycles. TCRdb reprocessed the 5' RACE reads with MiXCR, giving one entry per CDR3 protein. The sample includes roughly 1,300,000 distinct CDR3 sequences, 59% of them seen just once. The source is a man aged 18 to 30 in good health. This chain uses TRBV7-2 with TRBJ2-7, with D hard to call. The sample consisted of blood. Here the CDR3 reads CASSTSRSQYF. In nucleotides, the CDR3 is TGTGCCAGCAGCACTTCCAGGTCCCAGTACTTC.